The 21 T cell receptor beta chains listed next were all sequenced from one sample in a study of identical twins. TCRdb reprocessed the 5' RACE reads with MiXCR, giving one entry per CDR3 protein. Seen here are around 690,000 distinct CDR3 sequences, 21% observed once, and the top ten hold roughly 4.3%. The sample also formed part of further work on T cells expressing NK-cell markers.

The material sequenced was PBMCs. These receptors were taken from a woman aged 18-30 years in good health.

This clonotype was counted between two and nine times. The DNA of the CDR3 is TGTGCCAGCACCCCTAGCGGGGTAGACAATGAGCAGTTCTTC. As protein: CASTPSGVDNEQFF. The gene calls are TRBV12-3 or TRBV12-4 and TRBJ2-1; TRBD2 agrees at 9 bases. The CDR3 length is 14 residues. J lost 5 bases, V lost 7 bases, and 6 bases had no gene match.

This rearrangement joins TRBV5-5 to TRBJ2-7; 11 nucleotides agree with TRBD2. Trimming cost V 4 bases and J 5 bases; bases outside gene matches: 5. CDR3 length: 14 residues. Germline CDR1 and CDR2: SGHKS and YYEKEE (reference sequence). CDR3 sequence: CASSATSGTDEQYF. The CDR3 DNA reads TGTGCCAGCAGCGCGACTAGCGGGACAGACGAGCAGTACTTC.

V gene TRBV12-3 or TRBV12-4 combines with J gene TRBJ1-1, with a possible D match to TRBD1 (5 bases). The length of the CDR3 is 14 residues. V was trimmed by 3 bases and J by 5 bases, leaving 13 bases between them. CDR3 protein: CASSLLSRGTEAFF. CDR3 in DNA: TGTGCCAGCAGTTTGTTATCCCGGGGGACTGAAGCTTTCTTT.

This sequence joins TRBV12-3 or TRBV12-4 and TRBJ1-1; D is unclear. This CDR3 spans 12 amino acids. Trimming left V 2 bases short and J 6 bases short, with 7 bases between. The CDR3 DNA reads TGTGCCAGCAGTTTAATTCGCGCTGAAGCTTTCTTT. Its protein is CASSLIRAEAFF.

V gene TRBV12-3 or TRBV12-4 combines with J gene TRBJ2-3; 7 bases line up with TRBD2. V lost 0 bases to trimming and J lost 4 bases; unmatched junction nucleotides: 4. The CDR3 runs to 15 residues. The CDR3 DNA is TGTGCCAGCAGTTTAGCCGGGGGGACCCCAGATACGCAGTATTTT. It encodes CASSLAGGTPDTQYF.

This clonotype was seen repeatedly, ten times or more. CDR3 protein: CASSPPYIREQFF. The CDR3 DNA reads as TGTGCCAGCAGCCCCCCCTATATACGTGAGCAGTTCTTC. The V and J genes are TRBV6-2 or TRBV6-3 and TRBJ2-1; D unresolved. The CDR3 runs 13 residues. V dropped 6 bases and J dropped 9 bases, with 15 bases sitting between them. Germline assignment: CDR1 MNHEY and CDR2 SVGEGT.

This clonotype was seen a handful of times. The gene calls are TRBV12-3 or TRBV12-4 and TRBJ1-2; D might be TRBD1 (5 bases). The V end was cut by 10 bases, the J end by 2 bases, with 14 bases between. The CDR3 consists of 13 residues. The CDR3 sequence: CATMGRQNYGYTF. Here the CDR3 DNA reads TGTGCCACCATGGGACGACAGAACTATGGCTACACCTTC.

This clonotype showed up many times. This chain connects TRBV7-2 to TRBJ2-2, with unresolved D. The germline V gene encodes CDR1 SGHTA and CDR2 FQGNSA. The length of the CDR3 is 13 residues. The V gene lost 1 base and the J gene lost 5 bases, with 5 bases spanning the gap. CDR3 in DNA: TGTGCCAGCAGCTTAGAGTTGACCGGGGAGCTGTTTTTT. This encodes CASSLELTGELFF.

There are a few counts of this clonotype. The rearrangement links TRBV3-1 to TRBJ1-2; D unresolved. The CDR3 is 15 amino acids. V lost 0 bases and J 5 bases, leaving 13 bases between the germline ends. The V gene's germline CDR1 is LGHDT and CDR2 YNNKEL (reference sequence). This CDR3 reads CASSQENKGEYGYTF. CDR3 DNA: TGTGCCAGCAGCCAAGAGAACAAGGGCGAGTATGGCTACACCTTC.

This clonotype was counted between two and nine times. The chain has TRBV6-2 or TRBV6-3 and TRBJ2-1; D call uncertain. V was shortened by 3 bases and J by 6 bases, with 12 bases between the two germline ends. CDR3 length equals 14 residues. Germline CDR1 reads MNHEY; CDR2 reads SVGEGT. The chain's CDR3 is CASSYRGKGNEQFF. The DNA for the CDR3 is TGTGCCAGCAGTTATCGTGGGAAGGGCAATGAGCAGTTCTTC.

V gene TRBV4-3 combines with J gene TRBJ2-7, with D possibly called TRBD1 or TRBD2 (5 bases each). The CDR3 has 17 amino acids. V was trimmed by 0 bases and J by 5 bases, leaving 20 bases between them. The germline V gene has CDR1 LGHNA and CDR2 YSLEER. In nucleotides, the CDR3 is TGCGCCAGCAGCCAAGATACGAGGGGTTCTAGCTGGCACGAGCAGTACTTC. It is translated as CASSQDTRGSSWHEQYF.

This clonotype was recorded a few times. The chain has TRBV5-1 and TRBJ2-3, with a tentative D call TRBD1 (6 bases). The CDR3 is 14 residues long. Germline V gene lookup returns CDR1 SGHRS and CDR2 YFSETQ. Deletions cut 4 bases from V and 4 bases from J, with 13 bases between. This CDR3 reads CASSASGVADTQYF. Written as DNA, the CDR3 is TGCGCCAGCAGCGCATCAGGGGTGGCAGATACGCAGTATTTT.

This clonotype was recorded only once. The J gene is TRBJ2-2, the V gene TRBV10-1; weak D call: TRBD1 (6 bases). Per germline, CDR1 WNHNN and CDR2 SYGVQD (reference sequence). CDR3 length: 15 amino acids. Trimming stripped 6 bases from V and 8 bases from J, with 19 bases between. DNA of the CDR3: TGCGCCAGCAGCAGAATGACAGGAGAAATTGGGGAGCTGTTTTTT. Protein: CASSRMTGEIGELFF.

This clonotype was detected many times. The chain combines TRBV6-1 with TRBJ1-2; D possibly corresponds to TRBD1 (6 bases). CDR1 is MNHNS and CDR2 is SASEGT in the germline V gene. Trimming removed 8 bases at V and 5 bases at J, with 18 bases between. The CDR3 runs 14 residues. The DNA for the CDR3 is TGTGCCAGCGGCCTCAGACAGGTCGGGTATGGCTACACCTTC. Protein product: CASGLRQVGYGYTF.

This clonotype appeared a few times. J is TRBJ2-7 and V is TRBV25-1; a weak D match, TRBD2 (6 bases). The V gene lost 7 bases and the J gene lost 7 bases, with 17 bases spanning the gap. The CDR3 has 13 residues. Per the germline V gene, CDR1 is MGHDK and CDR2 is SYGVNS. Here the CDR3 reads CASMRDSPLEQYF. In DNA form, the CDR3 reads TGTGCCAGCATGAGGGACTCCCCCTTAGAGCAGTACTTC.

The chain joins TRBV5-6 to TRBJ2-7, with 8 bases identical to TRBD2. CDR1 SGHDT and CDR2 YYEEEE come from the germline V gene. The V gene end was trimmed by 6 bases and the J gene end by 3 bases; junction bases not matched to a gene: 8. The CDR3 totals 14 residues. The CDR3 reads CASKPGLGIYEQYF. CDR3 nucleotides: TGTGCCAGCAAACCGGGACTAGGTATCTACGAGCAGTACTTC.

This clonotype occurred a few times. The CDR3 nucleotides read TGCAGCGTTGAAGGGACAGCAAAGGGCCCAGACGAGCAGTACTTC. Its translation: CSVEGTAKGPDEQYF. The chain employs TRBV29-1 and TRBJ2-7; D perhaps matches TRBD1 (6 bases). Trimming took 1 base from V and 5 from J, leaving 18 bases between them. Germline V gene data show CDR1 as SQVTM and CDR2 as ANQGSEA. This CDR3 has 15 residues.

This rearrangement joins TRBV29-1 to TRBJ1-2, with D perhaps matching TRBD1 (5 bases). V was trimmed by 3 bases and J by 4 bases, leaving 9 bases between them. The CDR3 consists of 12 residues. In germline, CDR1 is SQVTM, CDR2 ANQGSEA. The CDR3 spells CSVDGGSYGYTF. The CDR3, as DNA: TGCAGCGTTGACGGGGGAAGCTATGGCTACACCTTC. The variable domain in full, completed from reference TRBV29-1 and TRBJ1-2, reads SAVISQKPSRDICQRGTSLTIQCQVDSQVTMMFWYRQQPGQSLTLIATANQGSEATYESGFVIDKFPISRPNLTFSTLTVSNMSPEDSSIYLCSVDGGSYGYTFGSGTRLTVV.

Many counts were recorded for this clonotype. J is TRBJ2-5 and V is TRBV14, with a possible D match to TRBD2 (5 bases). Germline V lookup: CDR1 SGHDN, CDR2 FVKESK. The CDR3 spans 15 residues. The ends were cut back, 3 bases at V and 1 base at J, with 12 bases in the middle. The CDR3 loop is CASSHLGLRQETQYF. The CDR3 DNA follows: TGTGCCAGCAGCCATCTCGGACTCCGCCAAGAGACCCAGTACTTC.

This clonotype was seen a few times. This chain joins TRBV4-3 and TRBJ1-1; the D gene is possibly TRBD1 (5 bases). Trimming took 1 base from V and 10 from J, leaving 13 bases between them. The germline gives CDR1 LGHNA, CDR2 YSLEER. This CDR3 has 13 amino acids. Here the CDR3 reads CASSQVRGAAAFF. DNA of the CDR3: TGCGCCAGCAGCCAAGTCCGAGGGGCAGCAGCTTTCTTT.

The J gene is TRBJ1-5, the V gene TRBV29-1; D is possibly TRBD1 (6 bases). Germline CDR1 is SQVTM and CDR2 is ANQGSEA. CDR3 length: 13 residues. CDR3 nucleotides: TGCAGTGGGGCGGGGGGCGCAAATCAGCCCCAGCATTTT. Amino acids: CSGAGGANQPQHF.